Here is one TCR beta chain with its context. Antigen specificity is unknown. Germline CDR1 reads SEHNR; CDR2 reads FQNEAQ (reference sequence). The CDR3 length is 13 residues. Trimming took off 3 bases at V and 2 bases at J, with 8 bases between the two ends. Regions amplified from RNA transcripts were the TCR beta CDR3 regions. The HTBI primer set served for first-round RT-PCR of the TCR CDR3. TCRdb redid the calling of the multiplex PCR reads with MiXCR, one entry per CDR3 protein. The table records 300,000 to 350,000 distinct CDR3 sequences, roughly 17% of them present only once. This sample was included in a study of T cells in Graves' hyperthyroidism and ophthalmopathy. Study-wide background: Any treatment followed the collection of peripheral blood at initial diagnosis.

Overall study results and limits: Ophthalmopathy was distinguished from stable hyperthyroidism by 13 V-J signatures.

The sequence derives from a man aged 25-45 years with Graves' hyperthyroidism. The sequenced sample was blood. The rearrangement joins TRBV7-9 to TRBJ2-7, with a weak D call TRBD2 (5 bases). The CDR3 sequence: CASSFRGAYEQYF. The CDR3 nucleotides are TGTGCCAGCAGCTTCCGGGGAGCCTACGAGCAGTACTTC.